This is a list of T cell receptor beta chains from one sample in a study of long-term antiretroviral therapy in people with HIV. Profiled with immunoSEQ multiplex PCR; TCRdb holds only in-frame clones, not every one. The top ten clones hold 16% of a sample with fewer than 25,000 clones, under 90% of them seen once. The sequencing used unsorted PBMCs, collected at the start of antiretroviral therapy, before treatment. These TCRs come from a woman between 18 and 29 years old with HIV. CDR3s leave out the opening cysteine and the closing phenylalanine or tryptophan.

CDR3 | J | V
ASSQGQGVGTDTQY | TRBJ2-3 | TRBV4-2
ASSISGNTEAF | TRBJ1-1 | TRBV6-5
ASSLDGGGNEKLF | TRBJ1-4 | TRBV7-2
ASSQPGQGNTEAF | TRBJ1-1 | TRBV4-2
ASSQEKTEDIGYT | TRBJ1-2 | TRBV4-3
ASSASGRTDTQY | TRBJ2-3 | TRBV9
ASSSLTVGQPQH | TRBJ1-5 | TRBV6-1
ASGLNTEAF | TRBJ1-1 | TRBV7-2
ASSLGGGQGTDTQY | TRBJ2-3 | TRBV7-2
ASSLVGIGGYEQY | TRBJ2-7 | TRBV11-2
ASSNPTQRYGYT | TRBJ1-2 | TRBV2
ASSGVDTYEQY | TRBJ2-7 | TRBV7-9
ASAQLAGGPNEQF | TRBJ2-1 | TRBV25-1
ASSESGTRTGNTIY | TRBJ1-3 | TRBV25-1
SVVGTSEQY | TRBJ2-7 | TRBV29-1
ASSSPPGTENTIY | TRBJ1-3 | TRBV7-9
ASTESGTVSYNEQF | TRBJ2-1 | TRBV9
ASSQGRGANTEAF | TRBJ1-1 | TRBV4-3
ASRSWEGGGEKLF | TRBJ1-4 | TRBV27
ASGDWGFGELF | TRBJ2-2 | TRBV6-5
ASSLGSMAGLGNTGELF | TRBJ2-2 | TRBV28
ASSWTTSYEQY | TRBJ2-7 | TRBV7-2
ASSLGGNGYT | TRBJ1-2 | TRBV5-4